This TCR beta chain was profiled in a study of blood T cell repertoires in COVID-19 (dated by TCRdb to the early 2020s). With regard to the full study: The collaborator samples originated in the United States, Italy and Spain and spanned the acute and convalescent phases of COVID-19. The material from the prospective study consisted of cDNA or gDNA derived from T cells, B-cell-depleted T cells, or PBMCs. Deeply sampled blood TCRbeta repertoires from subjects exposed to, actively infected with, or recovered from COVID-19 were included in the dataset. A freely available public database, intended as a resource for researchers studying the immune response to SARS-CoV-2, is where the repertoires were released. Samples were obtained from the ongoing ImmuneRACE study (first 160 participants) and from some 1,200 subjects provided by 6 global collaborators. The sample metadata nearly always contained a de-identified subject ID, COVID-19 status, age in years and sex. HLA class I and class II types, where available, came from metadata supplied by the sample provider rather than from assay-based typing. Broader findings and caveats from the paper: The amount of clinical and demographic metadata varied by source and participant and was provided uncurated.

The CDR3 holds 13 amino acids from the cysteine to the phenylalanine. Just CDR3 DNA is preserved here, 39 bases in frame from base 1. CDR1 is given as SGHDN and CDR2 as FVKESK, both from the germline V gene. The V end loses 5 bases and the J end loses 0 bases, and a stretch of 7 bases separates them. Whole blood was collected in K2EDTA tubes by collaborating institutions according to the institutions' own protocols. For TCRbeta analysis, collaborator samples were shipped as frozen whole blood, as isolated PBMCs, or as DNA extracted from either sample type. Concerning this clone itself: What antigen it recognizes has not been identified. Per-nucleotide qualities are absent, and no much larger clonotype sits a single base away.

The immunoSEQ Assay, a bias-controlled multiplex PCR, was used to amplify TCRbeta CDR3 regions from genomic DNA. Under the source paper's analysis protocol: Nucleated cell counts per sample were estimated from amplification of reference gene primers within the assay. To quantify the absolute abundance of each unique TCRbeta CDR3 rearrangement, sequence reads were collapsed and filtered. For each sample, productive Simpson clonality was calculated as the square root of Simpson's diversity index over productive rearrangements. TCRdb mirrors the immuneACCESS table, restricted to in-frame sequences. Some clones are absent from its copies; in checked studies, under half trace to an unresolved V gene, and the reason for the others is unknown. V and J calls and clone size follow that table, whereas D and trimming were derived from the DNA. This sample comprises around 62,000 clones, approximately 81% of them detected only once. 7.5% to 9% of the sample comes from the top ten.

This sequence was found in a man aged 45 to 65 with active COVID-19. The V gene is TRBV14 and the J gene is TRBJ1-1, with a weak D call of TRBD1 (5 bases match). Material for sequencing was peripheral blood. CDR3 sequence: CASSAGLNTEAFF. Here is the DNA: TGTGCCAGCAGCGCAGGGTTGAACACTGAAGCTTTCTTT. Joined to the reference TRBV14 and TRBJ1-1 proteins, this CDR3 gives the full variable domain: EAGVTQFPSHSVIEKGQTVTLRCDPISGHDNLYWYRRVMGKEIKFLLHFVKESKQDESGMPNNRFLAERTGGTYSTLKVQPAELEDSGVYFCASSAGLNTEAFFGQGTRLTVV.